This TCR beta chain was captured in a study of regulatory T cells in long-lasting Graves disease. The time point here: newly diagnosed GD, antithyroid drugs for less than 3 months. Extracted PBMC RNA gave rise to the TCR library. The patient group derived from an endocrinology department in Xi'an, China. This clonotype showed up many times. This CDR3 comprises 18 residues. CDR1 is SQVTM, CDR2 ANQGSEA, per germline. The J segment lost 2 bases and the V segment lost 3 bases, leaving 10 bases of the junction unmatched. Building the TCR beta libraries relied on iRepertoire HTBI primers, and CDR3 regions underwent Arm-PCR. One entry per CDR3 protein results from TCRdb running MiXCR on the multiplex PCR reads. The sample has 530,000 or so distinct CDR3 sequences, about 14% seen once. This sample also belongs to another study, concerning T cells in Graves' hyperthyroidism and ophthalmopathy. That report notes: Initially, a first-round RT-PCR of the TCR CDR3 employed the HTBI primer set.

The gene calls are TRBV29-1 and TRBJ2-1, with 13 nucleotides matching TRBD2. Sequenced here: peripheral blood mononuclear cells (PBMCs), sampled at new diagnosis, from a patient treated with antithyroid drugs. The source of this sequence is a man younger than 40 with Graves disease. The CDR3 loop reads CSVDSLPGTSGTYNEQFF. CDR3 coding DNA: TGCAGCGTTGATTCCTTACCCGGGACTAGCGGGACCTACAATGAGCAGTTCTTC.